One and the same sample provided the 14 T cell receptor beta chains below, sequenced in a study of T-cell reconstitution after alpha-beta-depleted transplantation in children. Preparation of the TCRbeta library involved a method that used unique molecular identifiers. TCRdb itself ran the PCR reads through MiXCR, one entry per CDR3 protein. The sample yields around 100,000 distinct CDR3 sequences, 10% seen once. Sequenced material: PBMCs, taken before TCRalphabeta/CD19-depleted stem cell transplant. Receptor source: a boy aged 2 to 10 with acute lymphoblastic leukemia, due to receive a stem cell transplant.

In its sample, this clonotype was seen a few times. The chain is built from TRBV27 and TRBJ2-2; 8 bases are a match to TRBD2. Germline V CDR1 and CDR2: MNHEY, SMNVEV (reference sequence). Unmatched junction bases numbered 8, after V lost 9 bases and J lost 5 bases. This CDR3 is built from 14 residues. The CDR3 coding sequence is TGTGCCAGTCACAGGGCTAGCGGGACCGGGGAGCTGTTTTTT. Translated: CASHRASGTGELFF.

The chain links TRBV4-1 to TRBJ1-5; D is perhaps TRBD1 (5 bases). Germline V gene data show CDR1 as MGHRA and CDR2 as YSYEKL. This CDR3 spans 14 amino acids. Trimming shortened V by 6 bases and J by 4 bases, and 13 bases separated the two germline ends. In DNA form, the CDR3 reads TGCGCCAGCAGGGGGGACGGGGGAAATCAGCCCCAGCATTTT. This encodes CASRGDGGNQPQHF.

The sample holds a few counts of this clonotype. The chain uses TRBV3-1 and TRBJ1-6, with 9 positions matching TRBD1. The CDR3 length is 15 residues. CDR1 is LGHDT and CDR2 is YNNKEL in the germline V gene (reference sequence). V lost 6 bases to trimming and J lost 10 bases; unmatched junction nucleotides: 10. The CDR3 spells CASRSRTGGYSPLHF. The DNA of the CDR3 is TGTGCCAGCAGGTCGCGAACAGGGGGCTACTCACCCCTCCACTTT. Full variable domain (outside the CDR3, taken from reference TRBV3-1 and TRBJ1-6): DTAVSQTPKYLVTQMGNDKSIKCEQNLGHDTMYWYKQDSKKFLKIMFSYNNKELIINETVPNRFSPKSPDKAHLNLHINSLELGDSAVYFCASRSRTGGYSPLHFGNGTRLTVT.

The chain uses TRBV18 and TRBJ2-1; D may be TRBD1 or TRBD2 (5 bases each). The germline V gene encodes CDR1 KGHSH and CDR2 LQKENI. Trimming shortened V by 3 bases and J by 8 bases, and 11 bases separated the two germline ends. The CDR3 runs 13 residues. CDR3 sequence: CASSPRGSDEQFF. The CDR3, as DNA: TGTGCCAGCTCACCGAGGGGTTCGGATGAGCAGTTCTTC.

The chain joins TRBV7-2 to TRBJ2-3; TRBD2 matches at 7 bases. The germline gives CDR1 SGHTA, CDR2 FQGNSA. This CDR3 contains 16 residues. The V and J ends lost 3 bases and 3 bases, in that order; junction bases with no gene match: 9. Here the CDR3 DNA reads TGTGCCAGCAGCTTGGTGGGGGGACTACATACAGATACGCAGTATTTT. Encoded protein: CASSLVGGLHTDTQYF.

This clonotype came up many times. V is TRBV10-2 and J is TRBJ2-1; 8 positions match TRBD1. This CDR3 is 15 amino acids long. Germline CDR1 reads WSHSY; CDR2 reads SAAADI. With 6 bases clipped from V and 0 bases from J, the junction kept 4 bases outside the gene matches. The CDR3 bases are TGCGCCAGCAGGGGACAGGTTAGCTCCTACAATGAGCAGTTCTTC. Translation: CASRGQVSSYNEQFF.

The sample holds a few counts of this clonotype. The CDR3 nucleotides read TGTGCCAGCAGTGAAGCGCTACCAGGGGGCCGGAACACTGAAGCTTTCTTT. This sequence encodes CASSEALPGGRNTEAFF. The chain links TRBV6-1 to TRBJ1-1, with TRBD1 matching 8 bases. Germline-derived CDR1 and CDR2 are MNHNS and SASEGT. The trim removed 0 bases at V and 1 base at J, leaving 7 bases unmatched. The CDR3 is made up of 17 amino acids.

The chain couples TRBV27 to TRBJ2-7; TRBD2 agrees at 11 bases. V dropped 5 bases and J dropped 7; count of bases not matched to a gene: 10. There are 15 residues in the CDR3. The V gene's germline CDR1 is MNHEY and CDR2 SMNVEV (reference sequence). The CDR3 loop reads CASSPAGTSGREQYF. CDR3 nucleotide sequence: TGTGCCAGCAGTCCCGCCGGGACTAGCGGACGGGAGCAGTACTTC.

The J gene is TRBJ2-7, the V gene TRBV28, with TRBD2 identical over 8 bases. The CDR3 consists of 19 residues. The V segment lost 8 bases and the J segment 2 bases; nucleotides outside the gene matches: 23. Germline V CDR1 and CDR2: MDHEN, SYDVKM. The CDR3 loop reads CASLRKGRGGRLFAYEQYF. The CDR3 DNA sequence: TGTGCCAGCCTCCGAAAGGGCCGCGGCGGGAGGTTATTCGCCTACGAGCAGTACTTC.

The J gene is TRBJ1-3, the V gene TRBV10-3, with D possibly TRBD1 on 5 matching bases. V was trimmed by 8 bases and J by 2 bases, leaving 10 bases between them. The germline gives CDR1 ENHRY, CDR2 SYGVKD. The CDR3 loop spans 13 amino acids. The CDR3 sequence is CAIPPRAGNTIYF. The CDR3 bases are TGTGCCATCCCCCCCAGGGCTGGAAACACCATATATTTT.

This clonotype was counted between two and nine times. The J gene is TRBJ2-7, the V gene TRBV7-9, with 9 positions matching TRBD1. V was pared by 6 bases and J by 0 bases, with 9 bases of the junction left unmatched. The CDR3 loop spans 16 amino acids. Germline V lookup: CDR1 SEHNR, CDR2 FQNEAQ (reference sequence). The CDR3 here is CASSPIGTGPSYEQYF. The CDR3, as DNA: TGTGCCAGCAGTCCCATCGGGACAGGGCCCTCCTACGAGCAGTACTTC.

The chain joins TRBV5-1 to TRBJ2-1; D remains unclear. The germline gives CDR1 SGHRS, CDR2 YFSETQ. Trimming pared 3 bases from V and 4 bases from J, leaving 5 bases between. The CDR3 contains 12 residues. The CDR3 sequence is CASSYGYNEQFF. The CDR3, as DNA: TGCGCCAGCAGCTACGGTTACAATGAGCAGTTCTTC.

This clonotype was seen ten or more times. The chain is built from TRBV20-1 and TRBJ2-1; TRBD2 matches 11 bases. In germline, CDR1 is DFQATT, CDR2 SNEGSKA (reference sequence). The CDR3 sequence is 16 residues long. Trimming removed 4 bases from V and 9 bases from J; junction bases left unmatched: 14. The CDR3 bases are TGCAGTGCTACCACACATTATAGCGGGAGGGCAGGTGAGCAGTTCTTC. As protein: CSATTHYSGRAGEQFF.

The chain has TRBV7-3 and TRBJ2-1; D is ambiguous. The CDR3 runs 14 residues. V was pared by 5 bases and J by 4 bases, with 12 bases between. Germline assignment: CDR1 SGHTA and CDR2 FQGTGA. The CDR3 coding sequence is TGTGCCAGCAGCCCTTCCAAACCGTACAATGAGCAGTTCTTC. Its protein product is CASSPSKPYNEQFF.